This T cell receptor (beta chain) was captured in a study of T-cell memory formation after mild COVID-19. Study context: There were largely donor-specific TCR clusters. General study findings and limits: Cross-reactive memory seemingly joined, as some responding clones were found in pre-infection memory. Proof of SARS-CoV-2 specificity was absent for the second-wave clones that crested on day 37.

This clonotype was recorded a few times. Its specificity is not known. MiXCR, applied by TCRdb to the 5' RACE reads, yields one record per CDR3 protein. The data contain approximately 570,000 distinct CDR3 sequences, about a sixth of them singletons. The TCR originated in an adult woman who had mild COVID-19 (a few samples of this study predate the infection). Cell type and time point are not known. Material for sequencing was PBMCs or a T cell subset sorted from them (not recorded which).

The DNA of the CDR3 is TGCAGTGCTACGTCGGATTACGAGCAGTACTTC. It specifies CSATSDYEQYF. The V and J genes are TRBV20-1 and TRBJ2-7, with no clear D. The CDR3 is 11 amino acids. The V gene lost 4 bases and the J gene lost 4 bases, with 8 bases spanning the gap. Looked up from germline, CDR1 is DFQATT and CDR2 is SNEGSKA (reference sequence).